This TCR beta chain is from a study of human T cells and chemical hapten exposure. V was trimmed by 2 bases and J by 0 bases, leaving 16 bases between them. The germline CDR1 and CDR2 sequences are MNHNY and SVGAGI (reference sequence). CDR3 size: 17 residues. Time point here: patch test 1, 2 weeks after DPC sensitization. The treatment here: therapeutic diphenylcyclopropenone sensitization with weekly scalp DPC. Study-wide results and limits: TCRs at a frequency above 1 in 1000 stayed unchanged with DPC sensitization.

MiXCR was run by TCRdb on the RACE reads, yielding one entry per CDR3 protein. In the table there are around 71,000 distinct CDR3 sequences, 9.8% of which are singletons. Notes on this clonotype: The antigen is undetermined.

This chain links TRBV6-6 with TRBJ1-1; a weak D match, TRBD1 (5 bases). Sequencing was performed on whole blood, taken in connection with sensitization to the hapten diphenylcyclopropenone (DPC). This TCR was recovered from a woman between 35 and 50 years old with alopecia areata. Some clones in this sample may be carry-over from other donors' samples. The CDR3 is CASSYPDSRRLNTEAFF. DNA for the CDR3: TGTGCCAGCAGTTACCCCGACAGCCGTCGATTGAACACTGAAGCTTTCTTT.